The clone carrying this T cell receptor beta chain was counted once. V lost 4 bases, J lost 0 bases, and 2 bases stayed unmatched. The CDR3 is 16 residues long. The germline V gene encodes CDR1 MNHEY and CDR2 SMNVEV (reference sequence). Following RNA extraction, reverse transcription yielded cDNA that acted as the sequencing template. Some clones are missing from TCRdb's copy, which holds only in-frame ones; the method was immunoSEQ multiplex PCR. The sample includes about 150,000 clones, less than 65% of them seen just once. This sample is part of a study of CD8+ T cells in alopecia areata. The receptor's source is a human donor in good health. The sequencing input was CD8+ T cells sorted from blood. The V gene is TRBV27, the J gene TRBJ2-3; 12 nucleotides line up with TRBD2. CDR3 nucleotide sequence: TGTGCCAGCAGTTCACTAGCGGGAGGTAGCACAGATACGCAGTATTTT. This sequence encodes CASSSLAGGSTDTQYF.